The T cell receptor beta chain under discussion was sequenced for a study of T cells after yellow fever vaccination. This clonotype was detected many times. The J segment lost 6 bases and the V segment lost 5 bases, leaving 2 bases of the junction unmatched. The CDR3 runs 12 residues. In germline, CDR1 is SGHAT, CDR2 FQNNGV. The study, taken as a whole, reports: Clonotypes appearing in both CD4 and CD8 compartments existed, and their share was small.

A process of 5'RACE template switching, which added a universal primer site and UMIs, was used to make TCR cDNA. MiXCR, run by TCRdb on the 5' RACE reads, gives a single entry per CDR3 protein. The profile covers about 22,000 distinct CDR3 sequences, with approximately 5.2% appearing a single time and around 18% taken by the ten largest. The origin of this receptor is a man aged 18 to 30 who received the YFV17D yellow fever vaccine. V is TRBV11-2 and J is TRBJ2-3; TRBD1 aligns across 7 bases. Sequences were derived from PBMCs, either bulk or a sorted T-cell subset (CD4+, CD8+, memory, or dextramer-sorted; not recorded which), sampled more than 35 days after the first yellow fever vaccination. The chain's CDR3 is CASSPQGDTQYF. As DNA, the CDR3 is TGTGCCAGCAGCCCACAGGGGGATACGCAGTATTTT.